A selection of T cell receptor beta chains follows, all from one sample in a study of T cells after yellow fever vaccination. TCRdb analysed the 5' RACE reads with MiXCR anew, one entry per CDR3 protein. The table includes roughly 300,000 distinct CDR3 sequences, roughly 7% detected once. This specimen consisted of PBMCs, obtained roughly 46 days after the first yellow fever vaccination. The receptor set was obtained from a man aged 18 to 29 who received the YFV17D yellow fever vaccine. Each CDR3 is given with its conserved first and last residue. D genes are given only for firm matches. A row's size may be missing; if present it is once, few, many or a size class.

clone_size: NA
d_call: TRBD1
j_call: TRBJ2-2
v_call: TRBV12-3/TRBV12-4
cdr3_aa: CASIPGQGHAGELFF
cdr3_nt: TGTGCCAGCATACCGGGACAGGGGCACGCCGGGGAGCTGTTTTTT

clone_size: NA
d_call: TRBD1
j_call: TRBJ2-7
v_call: TRBV7-3
cdr3_aa: CASSTTGGSYEQYF
cdr3_nt: TGTGCCAGCAGCACGACAGGGGGATCCTACGAGCAGTACTTC

clone_size: few
d_call: TRBD1
j_call: TRBJ2-4
v_call: TRBV9
cdr3_aa: CASRIDRVENIQYF
cdr3_nt: TGTGCCAGCAGGATTGACAGGGTTGAAAACATTCAGTACTTC

clone_size: few
d_call: NA
j_call: TRBJ1-2
v_call: TRBV4-1
cdr3_aa: CASSQANGYTF
cdr3_nt: TGCGCCAGCAGCCAAGCTAATGGCTACACCTTC

clone_size: NA
d_call: TRBD2
j_call: TRBJ2-1
v_call: TRBV11-3
cdr3_aa: CASSLEGLVDEQFF
cdr3_nt: TGTGCCAGCAGCTTAGAGGGACTAGTGGATGAGCAGTTCTTC

clone_size: NA
d_call: TRBD1
j_call: TRBJ2-1
v_call: TRBV3-1
cdr3_aa: CASSQEWGQGSSYNEQFF
cdr3_nt: TGTGCCAGCAGCCAAGAGTGGGGACAGGGTAGCTCCTACAATGAGCAGTTCTTC

clone_size: NA
d_call: TRBD2
j_call: TRBJ2-1
v_call: TRBV29-1
cdr3_aa: CSVSRAGDTYNEQFF
cdr3_nt: TGCAGCGTCTCACGAGCGGGGGACACCTACAATGAGCAGTTCTTC

clone_size: many
d_call: NA
j_call: TRBJ2-5
v_call: TRBV9
cdr3_aa: CASSVRPEETQYF
cdr3_nt: TGTGCCAGCAGCGTTCGACCCGAAGAGACCCAGTACTTC

clone_size: NA
d_call: TRBD2
j_call: TRBJ2-5
v_call: TRBV10-3
cdr3_aa: CAISESGTNQETQYF
cdr3_nt: TGTGCCATCAGTGAAAGCGGGACGAACCAAGAGACCCAGTACTTC

clone_size: NA
d_call: NA
j_call: TRBJ2-4
v_call: TRBV2
cdr3_aa: CATMKDGAGDIQYF
cdr3_nt: TGTGCGACAATGAAAGATGGGGCTGGGGACATTCAGTACTTC

clone_size: many
d_call: TRBD2
j_call: TRBJ2-1
v_call: TRBV6-1
cdr3_aa: CASSATSGGANEQFF
cdr3_nt: TGTGCCAGCAGTGCAACTAGCGGGGGGGCCAATGAGCAGTTCTTC

clone_size: many
d_call: NA
j_call: TRBJ2-7
v_call: TRBV3-1
cdr3_aa: CASSPGGAYEQYF
cdr3_nt: TGTGCCAGCAGCCCCGGGGGAGCCTACGAGCAGTACTTC

clone_size: many
d_call: NA
j_call: TRBJ1-6
v_call: TRBV12-3/TRBV12-4
cdr3_aa: CASSLNRDANSPLHF
cdr3_nt: TGTGCCAGCAGTCTTAACAGGGACGCAAATTCACCCCTCCACTTT

clone_size: many
d_call: NA
j_call: TRBJ2-1
v_call: TRBV18
cdr3_aa: CASSPPGAGQQFF
cdr3_nt: TGTGCCAGCTCACCACCGGGGGCAGGGCAGCAGTTCTTC

clone_size: NA
d_call: NA
j_call: TRBJ2-3
v_call: TRBV29-1
cdr3_aa: CSVERGGADTQYF
cdr3_nt: TGCAGCGTTGAGCGCGGGGGCGCAGATACGCAGTATTTT

clone_size: few
d_call: TRBD1
j_call: TRBJ2-5
v_call: TRBV7-9
cdr3_aa: CASYDRVAGETQYF
cdr3_nt: TGTGCTAGCTATGACAGGGTCGCCGGAGAGACCCAGTACTTC

clone_size: few
d_call: NA
j_call: TRBJ1-2
v_call: TRBV2
cdr3_aa: CASRGDERAKTF
cdr3_nt: TGTGCCAGCAGAGGGGATGAGCGGGCGAAGACCTTC

clone_size: few
d_call: TRBD1
j_call: TRBJ2-3
v_call: TRBV6-1
cdr3_aa: CASRDGTALDTQYF
cdr3_nt: TGTGCCAGCAGGGATGGGACAGCCCTAGATACGCAGTATTTT

clone_size: NA
d_call: NA
j_call: TRBJ2-3
v_call: TRBV29-1
cdr3_aa: CSGKRASTDTQYF
cdr3_nt: TGCAGCGGAAAGAGGGCTAGCACAGATACGCAGTATTTT

clone_size: NA
d_call: NA
j_call: TRBJ2-3
v_call: TRBV5-1
cdr3_aa: CASSRLDTGSTDTQYF
cdr3_nt: TGCGCCAGCAGCCGACTGGATACAGGGAGCACAGATACGCAGTATTTT

clone_size: NA
d_call: NA
j_call: TRBJ2-1
v_call: TRBV7-3
cdr3_aa: CASSLTGGKNYNEQFF
cdr3_nt: TGTGCCAGCAGCTTAACGGGGGGCAAGAACTACAATGAGCAGTTCTTC

clone_size: few
d_call: TRBD2
j_call: TRBJ2-3
v_call: TRBV9
cdr3_aa: CASSDYSGTSGITDTQYF
cdr3_nt: TGTGCCAGCAGTGACTACTCCGGGACTAGCGGAATCACAGATACGCAGTATTTT

clone_size: many
d_call: NA
j_call: TRBJ2-5
v_call: TRBV15
cdr3_aa: CATSRATGILETQYF
cdr3_nt: TGTGCCACCAGCAGAGCCACCGGGATTCTGGAGACCCAGTACTTC

clone_size: NA
d_call: TRBD2
j_call: TRBJ2-3
v_call: TRBV19
cdr3_aa: CASSITAGGPTDTQYF
cdr3_nt: TGTGCCAGTAGTATTACAGCGGGGGGACCCACAGATACGCAGTATTTT

clone_size: NA
d_call: NA
j_call: TRBJ1-2
v_call: TRBV6-6
cdr3_aa: CASSDQVYGYTF
cdr3_nt: TGTGCCAGCAGTGACCAGGTCTATGGCTACACCTTC

clone_size: NA
d_call: NA
j_call: TRBJ2-6
v_call: TRBV21-1
cdr3_aa: CASSKADRTETRSGANVLTF
cdr3_nt: TGTGCCAGCAGCAAAGCTGATAGGACAGAGACCCGCTCTGGGGCCAACGTCCTGACTTTC

clone_size: many
d_call: TRBD1
j_call: TRBJ2-5
v_call: TRBV24-1
cdr3_aa: CATSLTGTDRQETQYF
cdr3_nt: TGTGCCACCAGCCTAACCGGGACAGACCGTCAAGAGACCCAGTACTTC

clone_size: NA
d_call: NA
j_call: TRBJ1-5
v_call: TRBV12-3/TRBV12-4
cdr3_aa: CASSFGGVNQPQHF
cdr3_nt: TGTGCCAGCAGTTTTGGGGGGGTCAATCAGCCCCAGCATTTT

clone_size: NA
d_call: NA
j_call: TRBJ2-7
v_call: TRBV5-1
cdr3_aa: CASSLGGVGYEQYF
cdr3_nt: TGCGCCAGCAGCTTGGGTGGCGTCGGCTACGAGCAGTACTTC

clone_size: many
d_call: NA
j_call: TRBJ2-7
v_call: TRBV7-3
cdr3_aa: CASSVDSHEQYF
cdr3_nt: TGTGCCAGCAGCGTAGACAGCCACGAGCAGTACTTC

clone_size: few
d_call: TRBD2
j_call: TRBJ2-1
v_call: TRBV24-1
cdr3_aa: CATRGPVVAGQGDEQFF
cdr3_nt: TGTGCCACCAGGGGACCCGTAGTAGCGGGGCAGGGCGATGAGCAGTTCTTC

clone_size: many
d_call: NA
j_call: TRBJ1-1
v_call: TRBV6-2/TRBV6-3
cdr3_aa: CASSYHRQDLAEAFF
cdr3_nt: TGTGCCAGCAGTTACCACCGACAGGACCTGGCTGAAGCTTTCTTT

clone_size: NA
d_call: NA
j_call: TRBJ1-4
v_call: TRBV10-1
cdr3_aa: CASSPDGRNEKLFF
cdr3_nt: TGCGCCAGCAGTCCCGACGGGAGGAATGAAAAACTGTTTTTT